The sequence of this T cell receptor beta chain was determined in a study of shared clonotypes between healthy human individuals. The test was conducted at deep level. Genomic DNA of every subset was divided equally among multiple immunoSEQ plates. Measured with immunoSEQ multiplex PCR; TCRdb has only the in-frame clones, and not every one. The table shows about 2.4 million clones, with over 85% occurring only once. The V gene end was trimmed by 4 bases and the J gene end by 4 bases; junction bases not matched to a gene: 4. Germline loops: CDR1 MNHEY, CDR2 SMNVEV (reference sequence). This CDR3 region has 14 residues. In this sample, this clone turned up once.

This TCR came from a man aged 18 to 35 in good health. Some clones in this sample may be carry-over from other donors' samples. V is TRBV27 and J is TRBJ1-1; 9 nucleotides agree with TRBD1. The sample taken for sequencing was naive CD4+ T cells from PBMCs. The subset was: CD45RA+ positively selected. In DNA, the CDR3 is TGTGCCAGCAGTTCACAGGGGGCTGGCACTGAAGCTTTCTTT. Protein sequence: CASSSQGAGTEAFF.